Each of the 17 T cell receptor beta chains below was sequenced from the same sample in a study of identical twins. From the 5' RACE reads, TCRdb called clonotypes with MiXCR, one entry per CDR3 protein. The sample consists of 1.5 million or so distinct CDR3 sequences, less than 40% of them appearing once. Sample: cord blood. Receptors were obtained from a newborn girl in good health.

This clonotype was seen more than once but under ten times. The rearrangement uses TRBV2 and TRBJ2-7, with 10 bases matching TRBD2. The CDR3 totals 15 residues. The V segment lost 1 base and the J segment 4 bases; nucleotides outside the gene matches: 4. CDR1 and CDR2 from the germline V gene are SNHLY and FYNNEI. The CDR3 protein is CASSEVRTSGYEQYF. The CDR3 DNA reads TGTGCCAGCAGTGAAGTGAGGACTAGCGGATACGAGCAGTACTTC.

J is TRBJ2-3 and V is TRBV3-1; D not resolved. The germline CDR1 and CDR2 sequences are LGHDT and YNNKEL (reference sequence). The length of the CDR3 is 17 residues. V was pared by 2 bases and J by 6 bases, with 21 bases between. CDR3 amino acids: CASSQQTVRVAGDTQYF. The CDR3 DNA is TGTGCCAGCAGCCAACAAACAGTCCGGGTCGCCGGGGATACGCAGTATTTT.

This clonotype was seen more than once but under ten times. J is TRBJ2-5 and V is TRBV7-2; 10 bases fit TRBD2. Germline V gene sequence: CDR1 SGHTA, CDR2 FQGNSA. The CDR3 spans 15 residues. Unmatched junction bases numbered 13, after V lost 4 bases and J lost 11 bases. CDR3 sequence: CASSYPGLAINEQYF. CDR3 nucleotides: TGTGCCAGCAGCTACCCGGGACTAGCGATCAATGAGCAGTACTTC.

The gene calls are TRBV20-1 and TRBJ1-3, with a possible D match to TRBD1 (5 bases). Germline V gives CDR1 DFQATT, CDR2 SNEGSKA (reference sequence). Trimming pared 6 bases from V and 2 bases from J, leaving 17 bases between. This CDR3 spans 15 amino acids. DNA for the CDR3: TGCAGTGCGTACCTCCCAGGGAAAGCTGGAAACACCATATATTTT. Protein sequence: CSAYLPGKAGNTIYF.

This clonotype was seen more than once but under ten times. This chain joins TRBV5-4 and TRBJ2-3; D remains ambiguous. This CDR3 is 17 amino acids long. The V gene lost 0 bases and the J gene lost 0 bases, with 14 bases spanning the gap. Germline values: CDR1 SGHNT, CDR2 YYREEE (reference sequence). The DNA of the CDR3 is TGTGCCAGCAGCTTGGTAGGCAGGTTATCTAGCACAGATACGCAGTATTTT. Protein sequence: CASSLVGRLSSTDTQYF.

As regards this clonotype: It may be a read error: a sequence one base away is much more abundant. The CDR3 loop is CASSLVAGGSPLADTQYF. CDR3 DNA sequence: TGCGCCAGCAGCTTGGTTGCTGGCGGGAGCCCCCTTGCAGATACGCAGTATTTT. The chain recombines TRBV5-1 with TRBJ2-3, with 7 positions matching TRBD2. Per the germline V gene, CDR1 is SGHRS and CDR2 is YFSETQ. The CDR3 is made up of 18 amino acids. J lost 4 bases, V lost 0 bases, and 14 bases had no gene match.

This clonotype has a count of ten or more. CDR3 amino acids: CASSQAGPSYEQYF. The CDR3 DNA follows: TGTGCCAGCAGCCAAGCAGGGCCTTCCTACGAGCAGTACTTC. This chain links TRBV4-2 with TRBJ2-7; D might be TRBD1 (5 bases). With 1 base removed from V and 1 base from J, the gap between germline ends came to 8 bases. The CDR3 has 14 residues. Germline CDR1 and CDR2: LGHNA and YNFKEQ.

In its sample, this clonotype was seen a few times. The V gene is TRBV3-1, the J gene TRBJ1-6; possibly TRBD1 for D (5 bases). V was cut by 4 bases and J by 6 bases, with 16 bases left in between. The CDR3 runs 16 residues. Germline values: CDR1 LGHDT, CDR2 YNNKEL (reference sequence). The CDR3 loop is CASSPIIAGGNSPLHF. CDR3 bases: TGTGCCAGCAGCCCTATCATTGCGGGGGGTAATTCACCCCTCCACTTT.

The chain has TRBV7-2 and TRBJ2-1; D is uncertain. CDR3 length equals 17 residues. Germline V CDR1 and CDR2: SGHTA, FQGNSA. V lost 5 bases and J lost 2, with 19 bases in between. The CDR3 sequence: CASSHRALVGAYNEQFF. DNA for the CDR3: TGTGCCAGCAGCCACCGAGCCTTGGTGGGTGCCTACAATGAGCAGTTCTTC.

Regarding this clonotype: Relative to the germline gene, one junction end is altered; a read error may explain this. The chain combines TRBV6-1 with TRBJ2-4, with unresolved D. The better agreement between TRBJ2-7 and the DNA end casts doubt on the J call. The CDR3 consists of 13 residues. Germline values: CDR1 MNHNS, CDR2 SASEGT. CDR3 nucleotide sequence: TGTGCCAGCAATGAAGTCTCTACCTACGAGCAGTACTTC. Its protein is CASNEVSTYEQYF.

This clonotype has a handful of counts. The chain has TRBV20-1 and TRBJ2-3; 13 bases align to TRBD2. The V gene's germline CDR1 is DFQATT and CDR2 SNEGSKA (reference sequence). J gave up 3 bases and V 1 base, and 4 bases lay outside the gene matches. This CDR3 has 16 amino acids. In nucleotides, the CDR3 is TGCAGTGCTAGAGGGTGGACTAGCGGGGGAACAGATACGCAGTATTTT. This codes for CSARGWTSGGTDTQYF.

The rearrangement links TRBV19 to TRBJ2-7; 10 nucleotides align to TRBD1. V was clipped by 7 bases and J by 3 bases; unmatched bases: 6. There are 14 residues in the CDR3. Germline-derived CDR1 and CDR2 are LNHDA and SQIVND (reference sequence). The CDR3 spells CASTPGTGVYEQYF. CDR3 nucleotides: TGTGCCAGTACCCCAGGGACAGGGGTCTACGAGCAGTACTTC.

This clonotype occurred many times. This CDR3 reads CASRTSKNIQYF. CDR3 coding DNA: TGTGCCAGCAGGACTAGCAAAAACATTCAGTACTTC. The chain recombines TRBV12-3 or TRBV12-4 with TRBJ2-4; tentative D call: TRBD2 (6 bases). This CDR3 comprises 12 residues. The germline V and J ends were trimmed by 6 bases and 3 bases, with 6 bases remaining between them.

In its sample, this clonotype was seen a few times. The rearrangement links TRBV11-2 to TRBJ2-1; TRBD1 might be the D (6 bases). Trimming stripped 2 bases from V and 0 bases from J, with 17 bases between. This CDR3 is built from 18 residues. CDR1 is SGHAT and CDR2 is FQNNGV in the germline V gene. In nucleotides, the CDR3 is TGTGCCAGCAGCTTAAGGGCTCCCCTAGGGGGCTCCTACAATGAGCAGTTCTTC. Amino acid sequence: CASSLRAPLGGSYNEQFF.

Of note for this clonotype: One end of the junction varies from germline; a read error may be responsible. CDR3 coding DNA: TGTGCCAGCAGCTCCACAGGGGAGCTGAAGACTGAAGCTTTCTTT. It specifies CASSSTGELKTEAFF. The V gene is TRBV7-9, the J gene TRBJ1-1; 7 bases are shared with TRBD1. CDR1 and CDR2 from the germline V gene are SEHNR and FQNEAQ (reference sequence). This CDR3 has 15 amino acids.

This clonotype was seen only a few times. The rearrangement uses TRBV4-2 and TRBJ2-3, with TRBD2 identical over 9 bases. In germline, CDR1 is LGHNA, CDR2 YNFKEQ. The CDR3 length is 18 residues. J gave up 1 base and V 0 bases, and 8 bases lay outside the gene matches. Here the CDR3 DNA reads TGTGCCAGCAGCCAAGATAGGCGGGCGGGAGGGGGCACAGATACGCAGTATTTT. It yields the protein CASSQDRRAGGGTDTQYF.

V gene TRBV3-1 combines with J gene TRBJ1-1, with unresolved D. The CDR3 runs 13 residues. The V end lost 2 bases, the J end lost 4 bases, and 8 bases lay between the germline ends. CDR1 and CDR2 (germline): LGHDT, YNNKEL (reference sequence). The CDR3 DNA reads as TGTGCCAGCAGCCAATCGATGGGCACTGAAGCTTTCTTT. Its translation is CASSQSMGTEAFF. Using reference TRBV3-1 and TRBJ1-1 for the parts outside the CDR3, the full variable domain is DTAVSQTPKYLVTQMGNDKSIKCEQNLGHDTMYWYKQDSKKFLKIMFSYNNKELIINETVPNRFSPKSPDKAHLNLHINSLELGDSAVYFCASSQSMGTEAFFGQGTRLTVV.